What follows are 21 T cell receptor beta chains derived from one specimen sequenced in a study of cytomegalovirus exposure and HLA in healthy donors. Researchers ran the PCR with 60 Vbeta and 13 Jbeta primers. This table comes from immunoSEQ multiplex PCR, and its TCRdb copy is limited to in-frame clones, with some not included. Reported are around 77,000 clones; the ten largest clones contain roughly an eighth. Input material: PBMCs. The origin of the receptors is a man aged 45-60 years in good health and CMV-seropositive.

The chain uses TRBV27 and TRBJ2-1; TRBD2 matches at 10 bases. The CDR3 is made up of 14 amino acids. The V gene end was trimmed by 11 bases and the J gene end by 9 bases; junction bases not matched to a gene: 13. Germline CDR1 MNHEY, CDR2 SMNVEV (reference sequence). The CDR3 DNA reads TGTGCCGGACCTTCGACTAGCGGGCACGGTGAGCAGTTCTTC. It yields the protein CAGPSTSGHGEQFF.

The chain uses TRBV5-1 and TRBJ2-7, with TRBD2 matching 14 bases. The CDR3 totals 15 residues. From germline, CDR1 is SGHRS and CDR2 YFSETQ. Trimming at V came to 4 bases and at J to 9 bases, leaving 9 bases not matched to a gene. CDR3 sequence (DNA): TGCGCCAGCAGCCCGGGACTAGCGGGGGATCAGGGGCAGTACGTC. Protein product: CASSPGLAGDQGQYV.

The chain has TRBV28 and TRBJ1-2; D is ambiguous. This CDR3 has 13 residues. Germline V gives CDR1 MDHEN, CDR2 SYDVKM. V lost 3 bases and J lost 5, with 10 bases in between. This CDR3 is CASSFTPGYGYTF. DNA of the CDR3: TGTGCCAGCAGTTTTACACCGGGGTATGGCTACACCTTC.

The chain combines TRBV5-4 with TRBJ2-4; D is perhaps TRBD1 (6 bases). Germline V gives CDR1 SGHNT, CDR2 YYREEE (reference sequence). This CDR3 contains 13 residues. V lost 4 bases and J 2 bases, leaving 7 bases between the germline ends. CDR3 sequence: CASSQGSKNIQYF. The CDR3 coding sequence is TGTGCCAGCAGCCAGGGGTCCAAAAACATTCAGTACTTC.

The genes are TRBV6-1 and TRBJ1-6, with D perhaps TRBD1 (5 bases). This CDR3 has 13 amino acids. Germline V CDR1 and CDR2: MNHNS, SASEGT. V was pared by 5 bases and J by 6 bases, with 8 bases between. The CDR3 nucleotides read TGTGCCAGCAGTCTGACAGTTAATTCACCCCTCCACTTT. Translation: CASSLTVNSPLHF.

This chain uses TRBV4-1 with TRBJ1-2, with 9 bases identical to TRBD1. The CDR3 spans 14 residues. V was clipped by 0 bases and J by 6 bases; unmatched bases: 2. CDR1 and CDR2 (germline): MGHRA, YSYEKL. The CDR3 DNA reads TGCGCCAGCAGCCAAGACTGGGACAGGGATGGCTACACCTTC. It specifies CASSQDWDRDGYTF.

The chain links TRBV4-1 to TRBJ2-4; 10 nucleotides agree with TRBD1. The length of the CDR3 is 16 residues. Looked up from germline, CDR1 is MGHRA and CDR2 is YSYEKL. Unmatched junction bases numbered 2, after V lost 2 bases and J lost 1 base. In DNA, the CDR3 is TGCGCCAGCAGCCAACCGGGACAGGGGGCCAAAAACATTCAGTACTTC. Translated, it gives CASSQPGQGAKNIQYF.

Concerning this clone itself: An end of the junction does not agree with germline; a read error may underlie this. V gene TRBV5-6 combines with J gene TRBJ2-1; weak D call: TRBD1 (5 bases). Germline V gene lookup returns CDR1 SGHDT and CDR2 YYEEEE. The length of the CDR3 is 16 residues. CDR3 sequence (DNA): TGTGCCAGCAGCAACCCAGGGTATAGCTCCGACAATGAGCAGTTCTTC. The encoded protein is CASSNPGYSSDNEQFF.

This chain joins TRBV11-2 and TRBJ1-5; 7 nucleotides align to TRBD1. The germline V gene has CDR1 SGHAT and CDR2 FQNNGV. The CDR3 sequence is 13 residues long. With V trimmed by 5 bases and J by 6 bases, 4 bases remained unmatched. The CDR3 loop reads CASSGAGGQPQHF. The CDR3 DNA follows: TGTGCCAGCAGCGGGGCAGGGGGTCAGCCCCAGCATTTT.

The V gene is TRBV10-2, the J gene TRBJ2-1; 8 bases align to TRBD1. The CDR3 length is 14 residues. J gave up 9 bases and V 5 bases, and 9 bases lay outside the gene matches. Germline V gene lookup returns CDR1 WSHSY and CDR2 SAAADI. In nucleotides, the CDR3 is TGCGCCAGCAGTTACAGGGGGTCAAGAAGTGAGCAGTTCTTC. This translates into CASSYRGSRSEQFF.

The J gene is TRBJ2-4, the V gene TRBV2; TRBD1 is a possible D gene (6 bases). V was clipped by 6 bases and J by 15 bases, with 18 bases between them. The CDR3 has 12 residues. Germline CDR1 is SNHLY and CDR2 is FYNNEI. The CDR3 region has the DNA TGTGCCAGCAGACGGGTGATGGACAGACCGTACTTC. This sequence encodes CASRRVMDRPYF.

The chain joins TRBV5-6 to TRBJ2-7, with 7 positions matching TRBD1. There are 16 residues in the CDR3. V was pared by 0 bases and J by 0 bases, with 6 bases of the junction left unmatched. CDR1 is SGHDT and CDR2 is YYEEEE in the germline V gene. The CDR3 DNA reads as TGTGCCAGCAGCTTGGAGGGACAGAGAAACTCCTACGAGCAGTACTTC. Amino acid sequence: CASSLEGQRNSYEQYF.

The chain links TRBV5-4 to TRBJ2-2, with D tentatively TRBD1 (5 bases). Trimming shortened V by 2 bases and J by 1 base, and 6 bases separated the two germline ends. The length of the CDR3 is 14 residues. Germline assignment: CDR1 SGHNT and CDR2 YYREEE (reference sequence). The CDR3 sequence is CASSFQGNTGELFF. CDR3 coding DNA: TGTGCCAGCAGCTTCCAGGGGAACACCGGGGAGCTGTTTTTT.

This chain's CDR3 is CASSADMSSYEQYF. Written as DNA, the CDR3 is TGTGCCAGCAGCGCCGACATGAGCTCCTACGAGCAGTACTTC. The chain combines TRBV9 with TRBJ2-7, with D unresolved. Trimming removed 3 bases at V and 0 bases at J, with 10 bases between. The length of the CDR3 is 14 residues. Germline CDR1 SGDLS, CDR2 YYNGEE.

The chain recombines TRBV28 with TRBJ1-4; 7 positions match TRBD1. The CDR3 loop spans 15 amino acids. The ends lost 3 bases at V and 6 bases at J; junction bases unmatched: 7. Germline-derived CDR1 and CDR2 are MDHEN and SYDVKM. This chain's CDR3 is CASSFQGQEYEKLFF. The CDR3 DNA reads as TGTGCCAGCAGTTTCCAAGGACAGGAGTATGAAAAACTGTTTTTT.

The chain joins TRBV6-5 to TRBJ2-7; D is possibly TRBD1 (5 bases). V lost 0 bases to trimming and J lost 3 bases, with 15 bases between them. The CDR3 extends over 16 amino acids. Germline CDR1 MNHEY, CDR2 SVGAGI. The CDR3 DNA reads TGTGCCAGCAGTTACTCTCCGAGACAGACTCTCTACGAGCAGTACGTC. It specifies CASSYSPRQTLYEQYV.

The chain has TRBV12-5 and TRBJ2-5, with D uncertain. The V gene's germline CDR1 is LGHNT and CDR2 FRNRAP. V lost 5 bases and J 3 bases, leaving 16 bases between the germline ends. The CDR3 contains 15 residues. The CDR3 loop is CASGLGSRGEETQYF. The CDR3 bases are TGTGCTAGTGGTCTCGGGTCCCGAGGAGAAGAGACCCAGTACTTC.

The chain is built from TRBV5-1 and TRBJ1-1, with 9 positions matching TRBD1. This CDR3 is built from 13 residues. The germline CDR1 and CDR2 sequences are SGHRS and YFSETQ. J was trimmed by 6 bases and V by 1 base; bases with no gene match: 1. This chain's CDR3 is CASSLTGGSEAFF. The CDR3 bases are TGCGCCAGCAGCTTGACAGGGGGCTCTGAAGCTTTCTTT.

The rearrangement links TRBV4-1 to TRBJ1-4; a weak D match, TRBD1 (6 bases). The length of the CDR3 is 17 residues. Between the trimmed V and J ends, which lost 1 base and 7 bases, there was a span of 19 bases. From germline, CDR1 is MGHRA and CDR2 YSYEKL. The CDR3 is CASSQGWSPGEGEKLFF. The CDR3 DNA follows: TGCGCCAGCAGCCAAGGTTGGTCTCCAGGGGAGGGTGAAAAACTGTTTTTT.

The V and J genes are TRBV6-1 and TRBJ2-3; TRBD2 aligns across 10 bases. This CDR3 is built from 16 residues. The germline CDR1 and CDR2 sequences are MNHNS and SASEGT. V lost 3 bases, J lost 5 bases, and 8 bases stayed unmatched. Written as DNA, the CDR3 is TGTGCCAGCAGTGAGAATAGCGGGGGGCTGGGAGATACGCAGTATTTT. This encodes CASSENSGGLGDTQYF.

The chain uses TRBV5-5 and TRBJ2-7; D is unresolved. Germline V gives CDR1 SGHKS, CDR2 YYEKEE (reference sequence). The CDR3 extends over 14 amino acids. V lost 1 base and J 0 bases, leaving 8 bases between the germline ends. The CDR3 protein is CASSLIRSSYEQYF. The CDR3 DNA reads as TGTGCCAGCAGCTTGATCCGGAGCTCCTACGAGCAGTACTTC.